This record covers a single TCR beta chain. Trimming removed 4 bases from V and 7 bases from J; junction bases left unmatched: 7. This CDR3 contains 14 residues. Germline CDR1 is LGHNA and CDR2 is YSLEER. The data were taken from a study of shared clonotypes between healthy human individuals. Study-wide background: A couple of female and a few male donors aged 18 to 49 were enrolled. Donors had three CD4 naive, three CD4 memory, two CD8 naive and one CD8 memory plate apiece.

In the naive CD8 group, cells lacked CD45RO and were positively selected for CCR7, so terminally differentiated effector memory CD45RA+ cells were left out. Per sorted-subset replicate PCR, input was approximately 210 ng DNA, representing around 29,000 T cell genomes. The method was immunoSEQ multiplex PCR; TCRdb's version includes in-frame clones alone and lacks a portion of them. The sample lists about 2,100,000 clones, 93% occurring once. The receptor was derived from a man aged 18 to 30 in good health. Some clones in this sample may be carry-over from other donors' samples. Source material: naive CD8+ T cells from PBMCs. The V gene is TRBV4-3, the J gene TRBJ2-7, with TRBD1 matching over 10 bases. CDR3 residues: CASSPRQGAGEQYF. The CDR3 DNA sequence: TGCGCCAGCAGCCCCCGACAGGGGGCGGGTGAGCAGTACTTC.